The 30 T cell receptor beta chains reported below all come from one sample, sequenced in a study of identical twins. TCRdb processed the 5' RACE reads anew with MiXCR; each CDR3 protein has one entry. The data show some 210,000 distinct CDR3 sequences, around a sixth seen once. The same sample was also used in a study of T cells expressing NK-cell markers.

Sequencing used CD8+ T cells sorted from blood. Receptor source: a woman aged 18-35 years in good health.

DNA for the CDR3: TGTGCCAGTAGTATAGGTGGCGGGCGCTACAATGAGCAGTTCTTC. Translated: CASSIGGGRYNEQFF. J is TRBJ2-1 and V is TRBV19, with a possible D match to TRBD2 (5 bases). V lost 1 base and J lost 3, with 10 bases in between. Germline loops: CDR1 LNHDA, CDR2 SQIVND (reference sequence). The CDR3 is 15 residues long.

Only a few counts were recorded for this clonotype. CDR3 bases: TGTGCCAGCAGTCCGAGTACAGGCGTCCAAGAGACCCAGTACTTC. Protein: CASSPSTGVQETQYF. The V gene is TRBV6-1, the J gene TRBJ2-5, with D maybe TRBD1 (5 bases). CDR1 MNHNS and CDR2 SASEGT come from the germline V gene. The length of the CDR3 is 15 residues. V was clipped by 5 bases and J by 1 base, with 14 bases between them.

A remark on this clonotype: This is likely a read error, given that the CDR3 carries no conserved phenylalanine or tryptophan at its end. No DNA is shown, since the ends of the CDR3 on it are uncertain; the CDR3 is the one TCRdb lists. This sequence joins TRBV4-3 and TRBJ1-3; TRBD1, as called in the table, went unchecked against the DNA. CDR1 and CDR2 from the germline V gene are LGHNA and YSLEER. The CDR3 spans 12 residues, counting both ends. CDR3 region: CASSQEGPTVKI.

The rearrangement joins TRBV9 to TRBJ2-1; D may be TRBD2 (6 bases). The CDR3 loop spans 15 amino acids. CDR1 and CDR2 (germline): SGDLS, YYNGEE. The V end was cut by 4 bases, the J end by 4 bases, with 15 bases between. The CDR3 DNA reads TGTGCCAGCAGCACTACCCAGGAGGGGTACAATGAGCAGTTCTTC. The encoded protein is CASSTTQEGYNEQFF.

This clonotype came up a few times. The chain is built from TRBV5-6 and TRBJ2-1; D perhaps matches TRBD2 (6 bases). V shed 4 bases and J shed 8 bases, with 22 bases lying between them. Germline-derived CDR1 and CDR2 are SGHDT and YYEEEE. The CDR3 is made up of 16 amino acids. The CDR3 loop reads CASSLDWGTQEDEQFF. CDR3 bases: TGTGCCAGCAGCCTGGATTGGGGGACTCAGGAGGATGAGCAGTTCTTC.

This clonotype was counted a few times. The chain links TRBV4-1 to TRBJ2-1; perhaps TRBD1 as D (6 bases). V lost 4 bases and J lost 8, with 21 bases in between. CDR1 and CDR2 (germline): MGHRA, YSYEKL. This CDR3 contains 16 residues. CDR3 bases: TGCGCCAGCAGCCTGAGACCTAAGGACAGTCTCGATGAGCAGTTCTTC. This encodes CASSLRPKDSLDEQFF.

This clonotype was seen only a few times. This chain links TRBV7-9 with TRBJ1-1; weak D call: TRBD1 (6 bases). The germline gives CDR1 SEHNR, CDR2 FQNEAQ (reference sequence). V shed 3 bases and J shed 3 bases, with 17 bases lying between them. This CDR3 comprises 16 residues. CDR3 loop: CASSFKGGGFDTEAFF. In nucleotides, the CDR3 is TGTGCCAGCAGCTTTAAAGGGGGGGGGTTTGACACTGAAGCTTTCTTT.

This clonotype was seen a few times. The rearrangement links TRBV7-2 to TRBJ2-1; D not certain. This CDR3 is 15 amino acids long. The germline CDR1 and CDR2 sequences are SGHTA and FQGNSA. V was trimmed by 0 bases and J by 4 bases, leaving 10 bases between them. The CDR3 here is CASSLAASRYNEQFF. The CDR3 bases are TGTGCCAGCAGCTTAGCGGCGTCCCGATACAATGAGCAGTTCTTC.

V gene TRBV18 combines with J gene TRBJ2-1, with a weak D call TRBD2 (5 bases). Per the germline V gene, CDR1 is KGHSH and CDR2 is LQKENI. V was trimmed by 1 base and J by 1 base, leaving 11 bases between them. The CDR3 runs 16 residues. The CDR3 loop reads CASSPRKRVSYNEQFF. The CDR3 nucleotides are TGTGCCAGCTCACCACGAAAGAGGGTGTCCTACAATGAGCAGTTCTTC.

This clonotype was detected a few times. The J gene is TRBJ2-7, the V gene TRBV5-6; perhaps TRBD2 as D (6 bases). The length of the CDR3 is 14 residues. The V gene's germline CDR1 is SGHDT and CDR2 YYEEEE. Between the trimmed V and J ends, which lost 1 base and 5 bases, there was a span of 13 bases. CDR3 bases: TGTGCCAGCAGCTTGTGGGGAGGAGTCAACGAGCAGTACTTC. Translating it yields CASSLWGGVNEQYF.

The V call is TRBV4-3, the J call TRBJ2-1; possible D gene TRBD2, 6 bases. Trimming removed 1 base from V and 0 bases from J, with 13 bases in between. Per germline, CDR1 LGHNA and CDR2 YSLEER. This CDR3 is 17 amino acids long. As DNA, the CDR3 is TGCGCCAGCAGCCAAGTTCTTCTAGCGACCTCCTACAATGAGCAGTTCTTC. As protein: CASSQVLLATSYNEQFF.

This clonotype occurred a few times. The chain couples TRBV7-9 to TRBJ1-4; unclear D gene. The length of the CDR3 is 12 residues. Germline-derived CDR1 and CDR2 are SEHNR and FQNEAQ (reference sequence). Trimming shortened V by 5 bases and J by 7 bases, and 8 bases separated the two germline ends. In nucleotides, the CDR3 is TGTGCCAGCAGCCCCAAGATTGAAAAACTGTTTTTT. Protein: CASSPKIEKLFF.

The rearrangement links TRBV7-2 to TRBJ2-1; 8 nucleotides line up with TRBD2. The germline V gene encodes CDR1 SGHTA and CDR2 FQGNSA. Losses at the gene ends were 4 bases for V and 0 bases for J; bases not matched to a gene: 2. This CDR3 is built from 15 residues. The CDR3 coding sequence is TGTGCCAGCAGCTGGGCGGGGGGCTCCTACAATGAGCAGTTCTTC. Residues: CASSWAGGSYNEQFF.

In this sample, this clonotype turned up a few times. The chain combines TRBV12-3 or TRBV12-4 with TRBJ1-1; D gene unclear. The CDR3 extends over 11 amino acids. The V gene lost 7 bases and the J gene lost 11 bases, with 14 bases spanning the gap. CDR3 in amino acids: CASTLAAEAFF. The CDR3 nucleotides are TGTGCCAGCACCCTAGCGGCGGAGGCTTTCTTT.

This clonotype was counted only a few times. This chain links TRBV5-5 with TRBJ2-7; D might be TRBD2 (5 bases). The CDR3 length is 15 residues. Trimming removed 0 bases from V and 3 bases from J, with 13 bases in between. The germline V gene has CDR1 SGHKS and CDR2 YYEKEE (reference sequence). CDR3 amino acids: CASSLALDYYYEQYF. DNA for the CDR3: TGTGCCAGCAGCTTGGCCCTCGACTACTACTACGAGCAGTACTTC. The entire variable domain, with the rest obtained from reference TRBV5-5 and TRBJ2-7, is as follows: DAGVTQSPTHLIKTRGQQVTLRCSPISGHKSVSWYQQVLGQGPQFIFQYYEKEERGRGNFPDRFSARQFPNYSSELNVNALLLGDSALYLCASSLALDYYYEQYFGPGTRLTVT.

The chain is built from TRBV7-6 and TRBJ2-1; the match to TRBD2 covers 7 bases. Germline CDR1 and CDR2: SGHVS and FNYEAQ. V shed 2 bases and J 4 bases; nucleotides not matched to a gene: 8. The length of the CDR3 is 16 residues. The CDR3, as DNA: TGTGCCAGCAGCTTAAGGGCTAGCGGATTATACAATGAGCAGTTCTTC. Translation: CASSLRASGLYNEQFF.

CDR3 sequence reads: CASSLRLVSVTGELFF. CDR3 coding DNA: TGTGCCAGCAGCCTCAGACTAGTCTCGGTCACCGGGGAGCTGTTTTTT. V usage is TRBV13 and J usage is TRBJ2-2, with TRBD2 as a possible D gene (6 bases). This CDR3 spans 16 amino acids. The germline V gene encodes CDR1 PRHDT and CDR2 FYEKMQ (reference sequence). The ends were cut back, 5 bases at V and 4 bases at J, with 17 bases in the middle.

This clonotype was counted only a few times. In nucleotides, the CDR3 is TGTGCCAGCAGCTACAGGGCCAGCGGGGGCACAGATACGCAGTATTTT. It codes for CASSYRASGGTDTQYF. J is TRBJ2-3 and V is TRBV7-9; weak D call: TRBD2 (7 bases). The CDR3 loop spans 16 amino acids. V lost 4 bases, J lost 1 base, and 15 bases lay in between. Germline CDR1 is SEHNR and CDR2 is FQNEAQ (reference sequence).

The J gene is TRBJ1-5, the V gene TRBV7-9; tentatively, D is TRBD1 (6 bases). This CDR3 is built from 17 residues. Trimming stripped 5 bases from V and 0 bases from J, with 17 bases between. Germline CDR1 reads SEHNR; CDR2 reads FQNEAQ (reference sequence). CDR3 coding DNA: TGTGCCAGCAGCAGCTCCTGGGACACCTTTAGCAATCAGCCCCAGCATTTT. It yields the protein CASSSSWDTFSNQPQHF. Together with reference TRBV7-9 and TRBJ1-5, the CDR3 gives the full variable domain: DTGVSQNPRHKITKRGQNVTFRCDPISEHNRLYWYRQTLGQGPEFLTYFQNEAQLEKSRLLSDRFSAERPKGSFSTLEIQRTEQGDSAMYLCASSSSWDTFSNQPQHFGDGTRLSIL.

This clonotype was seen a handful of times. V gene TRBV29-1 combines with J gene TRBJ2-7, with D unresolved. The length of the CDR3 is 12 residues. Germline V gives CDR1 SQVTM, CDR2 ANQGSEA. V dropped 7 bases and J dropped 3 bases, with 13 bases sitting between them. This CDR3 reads CSALDVGYEQYF. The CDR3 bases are TGCAGCGCCCTGGACGTGGGCTACGAGCAGTACTTC.

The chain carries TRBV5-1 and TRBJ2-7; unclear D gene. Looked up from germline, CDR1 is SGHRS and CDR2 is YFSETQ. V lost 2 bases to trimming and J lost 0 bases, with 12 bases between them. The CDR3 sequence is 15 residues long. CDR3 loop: CASSFGHPSSYEQYF. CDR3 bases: TGCGCCAGCAGCTTCGGGCACCCGAGCTCCTACGAGCAGTACTTC.

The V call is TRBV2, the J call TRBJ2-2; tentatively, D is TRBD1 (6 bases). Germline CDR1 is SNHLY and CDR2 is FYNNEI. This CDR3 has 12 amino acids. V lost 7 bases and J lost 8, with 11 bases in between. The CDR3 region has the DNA TGTGCCAGCATAGGGACACCGGGGGAGCTGTTTTTT. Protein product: CASIGTPGELFF.

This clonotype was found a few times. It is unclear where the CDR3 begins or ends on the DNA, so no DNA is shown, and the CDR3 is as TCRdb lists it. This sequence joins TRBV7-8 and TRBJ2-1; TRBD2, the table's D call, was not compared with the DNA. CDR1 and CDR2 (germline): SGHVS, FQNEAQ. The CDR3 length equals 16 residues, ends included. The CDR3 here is CATVGAGTSGTVIWFF.

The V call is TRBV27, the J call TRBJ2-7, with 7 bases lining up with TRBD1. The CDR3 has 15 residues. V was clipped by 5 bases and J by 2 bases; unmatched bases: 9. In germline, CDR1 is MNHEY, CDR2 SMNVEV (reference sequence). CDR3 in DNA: TGTGCCAGCAGTACCAGAGACAGGGCAGCCTACGAGCAGTACTTC. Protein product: CASSTRDRAAYEQYF.

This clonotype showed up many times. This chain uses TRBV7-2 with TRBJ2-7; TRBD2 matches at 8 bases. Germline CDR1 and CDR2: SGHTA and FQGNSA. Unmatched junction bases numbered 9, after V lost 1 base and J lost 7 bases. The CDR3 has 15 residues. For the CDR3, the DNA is TGTGCCAGCAGCTTAGATAGGTCGGGAGGGGTTGAGCAGTACTTC. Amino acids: CASSLDRSGGVEQYF.

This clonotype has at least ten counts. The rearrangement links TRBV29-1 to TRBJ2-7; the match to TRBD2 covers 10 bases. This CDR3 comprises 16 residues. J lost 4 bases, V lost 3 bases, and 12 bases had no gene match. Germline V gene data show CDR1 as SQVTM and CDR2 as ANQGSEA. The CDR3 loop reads CSVEGRSGGALYEQYF. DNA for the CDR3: TGCAGCGTTGAGGGGAGAAGCGGGGGGGCCCTATACGAGCAGTACTTC.

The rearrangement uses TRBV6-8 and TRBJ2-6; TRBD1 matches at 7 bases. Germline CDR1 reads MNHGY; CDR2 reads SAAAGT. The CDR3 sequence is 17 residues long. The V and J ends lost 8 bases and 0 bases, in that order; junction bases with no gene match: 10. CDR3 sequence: CASGWTGFSSGANVLTF. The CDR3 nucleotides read TGTGCCAGCGGGTGGACAGGATTCAGCTCTGGGGCCAACGTCCTGACTTTC.

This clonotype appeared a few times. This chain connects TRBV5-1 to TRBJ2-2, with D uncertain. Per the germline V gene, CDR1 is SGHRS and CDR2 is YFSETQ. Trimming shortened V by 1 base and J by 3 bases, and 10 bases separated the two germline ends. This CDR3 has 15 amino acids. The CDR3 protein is CASSLTGRDTGELFF. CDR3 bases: TGCGCCAGCAGCTTGACGGGTCGGGACACCGGGGAGCTGTTTTTT.

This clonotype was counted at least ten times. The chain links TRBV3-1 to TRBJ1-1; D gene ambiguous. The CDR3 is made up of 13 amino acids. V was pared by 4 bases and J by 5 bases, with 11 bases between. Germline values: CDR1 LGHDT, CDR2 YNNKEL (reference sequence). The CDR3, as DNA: TGTGCCAGCAGCCCCAAGGAAGAGACTGAAGCTTTCTTT. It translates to CASSPKEETEAFF.

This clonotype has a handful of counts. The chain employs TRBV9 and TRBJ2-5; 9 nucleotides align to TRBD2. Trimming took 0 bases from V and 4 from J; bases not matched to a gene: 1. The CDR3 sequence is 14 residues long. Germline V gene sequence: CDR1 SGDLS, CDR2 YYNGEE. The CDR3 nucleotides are TGTGCCAGCAGCGTAGGAGCGGGAGGAGAGACCCAGTACTTC. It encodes CASSVGAGGETQYF.